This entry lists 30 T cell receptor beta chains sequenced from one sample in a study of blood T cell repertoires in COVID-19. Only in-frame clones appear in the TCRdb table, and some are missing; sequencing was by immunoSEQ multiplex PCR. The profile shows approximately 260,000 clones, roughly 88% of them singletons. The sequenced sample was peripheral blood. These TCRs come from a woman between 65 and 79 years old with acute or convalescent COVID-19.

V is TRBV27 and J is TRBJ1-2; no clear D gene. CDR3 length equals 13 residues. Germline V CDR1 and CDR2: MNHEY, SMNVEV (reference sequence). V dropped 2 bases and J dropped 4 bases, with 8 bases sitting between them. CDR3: CASSLGPAYGYTF. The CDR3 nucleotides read TGTGCCAGCAGTTTAGGCCCCGCCTATGGCTACACCTTC.

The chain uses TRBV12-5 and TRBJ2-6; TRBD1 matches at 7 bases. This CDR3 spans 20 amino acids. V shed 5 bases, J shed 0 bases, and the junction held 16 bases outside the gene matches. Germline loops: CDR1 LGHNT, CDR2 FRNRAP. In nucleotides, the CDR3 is TGTGCTAGTGGTCCCCCCCTAATGAGGACAGGTTTCTCTGGGGCCAACGTCCTGACTTTC. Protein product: CASGPPLMRTGFSGANVLTF.

The CDR3, as DNA: TGTGCCAGCAGTCTACCCGGGACTAGCCCCCCAGATACGCAGTATTTT. This translates into CASSLPGTSPPDTQYF. V and J are TRBV27 and TRBJ2-3; 9 bases fit TRBD2. CDR1 and CDR2 (germline): MNHEY, SMNVEV (reference sequence). The V gene end was trimmed by 5 bases and the J gene end by 4 bases; junction bases not matched to a gene: 10. There are 16 residues in the CDR3.

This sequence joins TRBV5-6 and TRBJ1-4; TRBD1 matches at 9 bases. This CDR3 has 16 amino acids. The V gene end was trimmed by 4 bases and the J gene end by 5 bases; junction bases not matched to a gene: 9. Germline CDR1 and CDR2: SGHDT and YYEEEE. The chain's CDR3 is CASSRLPTGGNEKLFF. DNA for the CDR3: TGTGCCAGCAGCCGACTCCCGACAGGGGGGAATGAAAAACTGTTTTTT.

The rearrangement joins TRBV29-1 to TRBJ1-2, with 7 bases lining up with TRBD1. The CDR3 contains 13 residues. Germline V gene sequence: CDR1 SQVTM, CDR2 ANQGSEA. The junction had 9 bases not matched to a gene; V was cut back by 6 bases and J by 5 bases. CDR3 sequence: CSVQRQGGYGYTF. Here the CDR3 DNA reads TGCAGCGTCCAAAGACAGGGAGGATATGGCTACACCTTC.

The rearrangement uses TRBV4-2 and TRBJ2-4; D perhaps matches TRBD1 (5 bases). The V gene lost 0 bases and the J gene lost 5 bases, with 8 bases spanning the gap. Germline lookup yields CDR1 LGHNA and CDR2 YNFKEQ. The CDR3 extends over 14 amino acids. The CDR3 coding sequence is TGTGCCAGCAGCCAAGAAGCAGGGCAAAACATTCAGTACTTC. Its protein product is CASSQEAGQNIQYF.

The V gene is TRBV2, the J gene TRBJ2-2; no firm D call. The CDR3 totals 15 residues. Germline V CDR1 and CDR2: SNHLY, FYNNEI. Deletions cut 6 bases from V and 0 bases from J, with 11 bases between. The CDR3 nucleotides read TGTGCCAGCAGCGGTAGTCCCACGAACACCGGGGAGCTGTTTTTT. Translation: CASSGSPTNTGELFF.

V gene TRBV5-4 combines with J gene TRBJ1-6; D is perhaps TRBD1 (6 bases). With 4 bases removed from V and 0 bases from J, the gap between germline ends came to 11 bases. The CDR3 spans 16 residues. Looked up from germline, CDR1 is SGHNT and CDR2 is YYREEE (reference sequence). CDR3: CASSTGWSSYNSPLHF. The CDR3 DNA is TGTGCCAGCAGCACAGGGTGGAGCTCCTATAATTCACCCCTCCACTTT.

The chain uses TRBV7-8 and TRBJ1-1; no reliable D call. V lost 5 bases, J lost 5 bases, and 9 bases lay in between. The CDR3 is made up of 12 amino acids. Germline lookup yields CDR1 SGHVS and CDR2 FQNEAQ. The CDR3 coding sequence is TGTGCCAGCAGCCGCAGGAATACTGAAGCTTTCTTT. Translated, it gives CASSRRNTEAFF.

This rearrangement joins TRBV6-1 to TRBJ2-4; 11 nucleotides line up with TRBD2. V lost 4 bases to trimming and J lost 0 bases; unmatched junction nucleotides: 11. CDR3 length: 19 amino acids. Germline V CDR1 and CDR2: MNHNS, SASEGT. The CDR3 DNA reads TGTGCCAGCAGTGGCGCCGGGCTAGCGGGGGGCTTAGCCAAAAACATTCAGTACTTC. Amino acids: CASSGAGLAGGLAKNIQYF.

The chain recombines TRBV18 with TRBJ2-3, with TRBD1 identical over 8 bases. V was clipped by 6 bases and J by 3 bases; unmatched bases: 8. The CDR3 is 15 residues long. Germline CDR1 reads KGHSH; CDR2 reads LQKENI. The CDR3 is CASSPPGTGTDTQYF. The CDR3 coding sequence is TGTGCCAGCTCGCCCCCGGGGACAGGTACAGATACGCAGTATTTT.

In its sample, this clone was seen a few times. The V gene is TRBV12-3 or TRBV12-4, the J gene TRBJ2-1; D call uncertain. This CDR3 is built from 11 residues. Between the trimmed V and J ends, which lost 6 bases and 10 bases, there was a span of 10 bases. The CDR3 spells CASSRLGEQFF. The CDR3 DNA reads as TGTGCCAGCAGCCGCTTGGGCGAGCAGTTCTTC.

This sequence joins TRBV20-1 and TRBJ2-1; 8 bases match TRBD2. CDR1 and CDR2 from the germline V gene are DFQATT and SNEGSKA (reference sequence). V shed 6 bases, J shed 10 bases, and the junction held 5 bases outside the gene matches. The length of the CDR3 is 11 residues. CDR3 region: CSALTSAEQFF. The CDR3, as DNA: TGCAGTGCCCTGACTAGCGCCGAGCAGTTCTTC.

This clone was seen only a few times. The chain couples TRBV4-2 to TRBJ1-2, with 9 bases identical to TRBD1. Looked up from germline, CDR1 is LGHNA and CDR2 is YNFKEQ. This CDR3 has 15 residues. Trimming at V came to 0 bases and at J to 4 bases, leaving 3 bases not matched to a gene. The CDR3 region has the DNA TGTGCCAGCAGCCAAGACTTGACAGGGGGCTATGGCTACACCTTC. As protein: CASSQDLTGGYGYTF.

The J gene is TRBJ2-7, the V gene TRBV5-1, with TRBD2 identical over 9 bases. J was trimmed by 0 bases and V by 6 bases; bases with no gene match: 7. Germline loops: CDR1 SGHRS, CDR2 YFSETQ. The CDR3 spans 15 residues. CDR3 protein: CASTPGSGGSYEQYF. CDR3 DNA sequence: TGCGCCAGCACCCCGGGTAGCGGGGGCTCCTACGAGCAGTACTTC.

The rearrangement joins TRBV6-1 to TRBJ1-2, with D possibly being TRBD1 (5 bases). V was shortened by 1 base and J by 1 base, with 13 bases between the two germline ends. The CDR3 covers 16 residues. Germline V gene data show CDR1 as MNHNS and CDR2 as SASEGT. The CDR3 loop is CASSEGWGSFNYGYTF. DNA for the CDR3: TGTGCCAGCAGTGAAGGTTGGGGCAGCTTTAACTATGGCTACACCTTC.

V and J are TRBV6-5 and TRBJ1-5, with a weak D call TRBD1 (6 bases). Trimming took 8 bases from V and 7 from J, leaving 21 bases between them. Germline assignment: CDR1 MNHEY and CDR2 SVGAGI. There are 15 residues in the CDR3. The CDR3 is CASQPSRQVNQPQHF. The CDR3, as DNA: TGTGCCAGCCAGCCCTCGAGACAGGTGAACCAGCCCCAGCATTTT.

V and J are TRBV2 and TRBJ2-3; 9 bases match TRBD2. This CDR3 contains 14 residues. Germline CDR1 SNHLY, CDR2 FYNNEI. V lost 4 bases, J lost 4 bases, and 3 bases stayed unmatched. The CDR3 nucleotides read TGTGCCAGCAGTGTTGCGGGGGGGCCAGATACGCAGTATTTT. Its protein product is CASSVAGGPDTQYF.

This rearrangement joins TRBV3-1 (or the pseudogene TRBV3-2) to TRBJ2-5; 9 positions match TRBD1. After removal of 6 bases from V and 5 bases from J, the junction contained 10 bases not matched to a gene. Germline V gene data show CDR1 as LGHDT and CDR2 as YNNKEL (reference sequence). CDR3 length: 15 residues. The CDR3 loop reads CASSRNYRGQETQYF. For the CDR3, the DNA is TGTGCCAGCAGTCGGAACTACAGGGGGCAGGAGACCCAGTACTTC.

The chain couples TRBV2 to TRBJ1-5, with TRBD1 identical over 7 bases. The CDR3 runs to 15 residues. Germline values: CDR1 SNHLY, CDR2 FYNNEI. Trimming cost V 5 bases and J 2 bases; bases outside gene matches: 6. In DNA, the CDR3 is TGTGCCAGCAGTTCCGACAGGGTTCGCAATCAGCCCCAGCATTTT. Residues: CASSSDRVRNQPQHF.

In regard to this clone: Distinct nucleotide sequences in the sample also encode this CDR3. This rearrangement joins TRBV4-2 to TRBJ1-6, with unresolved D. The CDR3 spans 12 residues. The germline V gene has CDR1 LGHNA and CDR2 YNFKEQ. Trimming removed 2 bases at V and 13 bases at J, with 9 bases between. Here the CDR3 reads CASSQQKSPLHF. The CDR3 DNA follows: TGTGCCAGCAGCCAACAGAAATCGCCCCTCCACTTT.

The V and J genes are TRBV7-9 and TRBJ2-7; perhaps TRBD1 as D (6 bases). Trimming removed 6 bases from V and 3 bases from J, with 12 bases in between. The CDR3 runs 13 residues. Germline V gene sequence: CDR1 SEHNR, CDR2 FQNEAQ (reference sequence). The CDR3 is CASRGDRFYEQYF. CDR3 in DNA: TGTGCCAGCAGGGGTGACAGGTTCTACGAGCAGTACTTC.

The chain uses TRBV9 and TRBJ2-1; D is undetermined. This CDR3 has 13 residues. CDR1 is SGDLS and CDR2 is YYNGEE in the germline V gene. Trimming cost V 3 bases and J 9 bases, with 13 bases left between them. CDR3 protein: CASSEPGPSEQFF. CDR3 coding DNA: TGTGCCAGCAGCGAACCAGGTCCGAGTGAGCAGTTCTTC.

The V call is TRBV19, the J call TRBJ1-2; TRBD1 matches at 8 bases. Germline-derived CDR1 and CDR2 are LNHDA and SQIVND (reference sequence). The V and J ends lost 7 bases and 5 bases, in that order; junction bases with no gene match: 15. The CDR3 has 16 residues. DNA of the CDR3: TGTGCCAGTACCACCAAAGGAACAGGGGGGGATTATGGCTACACCTTC. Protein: CASTTKGTGGDYGYTF.

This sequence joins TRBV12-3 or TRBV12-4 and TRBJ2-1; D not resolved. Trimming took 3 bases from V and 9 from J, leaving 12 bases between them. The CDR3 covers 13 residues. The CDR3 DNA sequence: TGTGCCAGCAGTTTGACCGGCCCGGGTGAGCAGTTCTTC. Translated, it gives CASSLTGPGEQFF.

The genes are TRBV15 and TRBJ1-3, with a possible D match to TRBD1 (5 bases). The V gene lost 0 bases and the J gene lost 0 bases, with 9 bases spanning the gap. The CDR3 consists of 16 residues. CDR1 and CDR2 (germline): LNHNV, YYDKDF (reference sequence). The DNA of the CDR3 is TGTGCCACCAGCAGAGATCGGGGGGGCTCTGGAAACACCATATATTTT. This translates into CATSRDRGGSGNTIYF.

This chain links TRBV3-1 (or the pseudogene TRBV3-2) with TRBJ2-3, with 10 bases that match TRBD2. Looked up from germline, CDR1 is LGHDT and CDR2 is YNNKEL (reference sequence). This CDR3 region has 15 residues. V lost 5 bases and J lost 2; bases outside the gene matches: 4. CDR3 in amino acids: CASSGLAGATDTQYF. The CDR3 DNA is TGTGCCAGCAGCGGGCTAGCGGGGGCCACAGATACGCAGTATTTT.

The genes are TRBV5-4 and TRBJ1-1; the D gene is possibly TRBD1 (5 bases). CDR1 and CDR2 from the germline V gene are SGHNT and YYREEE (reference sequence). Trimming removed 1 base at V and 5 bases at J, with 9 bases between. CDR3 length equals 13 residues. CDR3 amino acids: CASSLPGRTEAFF. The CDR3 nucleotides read TGTGCCAGCAGCTTGCCAGGGCGAACTGAAGCTTTCTTT.

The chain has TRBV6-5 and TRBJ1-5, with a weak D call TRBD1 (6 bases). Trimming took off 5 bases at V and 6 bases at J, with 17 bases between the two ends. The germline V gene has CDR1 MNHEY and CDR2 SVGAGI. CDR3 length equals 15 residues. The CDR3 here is CASSPGTRLIQPQHF. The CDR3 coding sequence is TGTGCCAGCAGTCCTGGGACAAGACTAATTCAGCCCCAGCATTTT.

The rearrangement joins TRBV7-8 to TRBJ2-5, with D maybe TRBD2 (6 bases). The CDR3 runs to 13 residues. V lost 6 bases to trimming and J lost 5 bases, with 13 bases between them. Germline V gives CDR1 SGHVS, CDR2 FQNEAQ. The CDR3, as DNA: TGTGCCAGCAGTCTTAGCGGTAGGGAGACCCAGTACTTC. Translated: CASSLSGRETQYF.